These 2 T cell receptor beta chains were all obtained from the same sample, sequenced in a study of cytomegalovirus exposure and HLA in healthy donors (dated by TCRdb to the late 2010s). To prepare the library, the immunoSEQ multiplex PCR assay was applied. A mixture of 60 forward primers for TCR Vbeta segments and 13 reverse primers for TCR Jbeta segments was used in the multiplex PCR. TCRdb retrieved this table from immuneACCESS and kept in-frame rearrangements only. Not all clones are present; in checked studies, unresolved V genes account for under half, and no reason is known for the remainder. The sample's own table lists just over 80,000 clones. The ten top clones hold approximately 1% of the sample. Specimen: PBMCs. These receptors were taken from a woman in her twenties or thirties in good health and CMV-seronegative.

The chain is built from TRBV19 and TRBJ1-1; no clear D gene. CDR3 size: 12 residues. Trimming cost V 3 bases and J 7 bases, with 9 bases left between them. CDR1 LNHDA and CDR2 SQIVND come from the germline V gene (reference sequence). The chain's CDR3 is CASSMDWSEAFF. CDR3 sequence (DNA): TGTGCCAGTAGTATGGACTGGAGTGAAGCTTTCTTT.

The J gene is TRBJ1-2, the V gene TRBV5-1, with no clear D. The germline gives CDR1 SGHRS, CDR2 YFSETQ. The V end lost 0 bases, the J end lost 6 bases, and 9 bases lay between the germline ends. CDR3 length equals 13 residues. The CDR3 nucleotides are TGCGCCAGCAGCTTGGACGGGGTGGATGGCTACACCTTC. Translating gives CASSLDGVDGYTF. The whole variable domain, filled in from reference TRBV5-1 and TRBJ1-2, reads KAGVTQTPRYLIKTRGQQVTLSCSPISGHRSVSWYQQTPGQGLQFLFEYFSETQRNKGNFPGRFSGRQFSNSRSEMNVSTLELGDSALYLCASSLDGVDGYTFGSGTRLTVV.